The 20 T cell receptor beta chains listed next were all sequenced from one sample in a study of CD8+ T cells in alopecia areata. The treatment denotes: oral pan-JAK inhibitor, 5-10 mg twice daily. Extracted RNA was reverse transcribed into cDNA, the sequencing template. The repertoire was sequenced with immunoSEQ multiplex PCR; TCRdb's copy has only in-frame clones and lacks some. The sample holds about 180,000 clones, 40% to 65% seen once. This specimen was CD8+ T cells sorted from blood, taken at week 24, from a patient treated with tofacitinib. The receptors were sampled from a human donor with alopecia areata.

This clone was counted once. This sequence joins TRBV27 and TRBJ2-3; D is ambiguous. The CDR3 totals 14 residues. Germline CDR1 and CDR2: MNHEY and SMNVEV (reference sequence). Trimming removed 5 bases from V and 2 bases from J, with 11 bases in between. The CDR3: CASSHRPLTDTQYF. The DNA of the CDR3 is TGTGCCAGCAGTCACCGACCCCTCACAGATACGCAGTATTTT.

The genes are TRBV10-3 and TRBJ1-2; D is unresolved. Germline V gives CDR1 ENHRY, CDR2 SYGVKD. The V end was cut by 10 bases, the J end by 1 base, with 13 bases between. The CDR3 is made up of 13 amino acids. In nucleotides, the CDR3 is TGTGCCAGCGGCGAAGGAGATAACTATGGCTACACCTTC. Its protein is CASGEGDNYGYTF.

The rearrangement uses TRBV4-3 and TRBJ1-1, with no clear D. Trimming stripped 0 bases from V and 1 base from J, with 9 bases between. CDR1 and CDR2 (germline): LGHNA, YSLEER. This CDR3 is 15 amino acids long. The CDR3 DNA sequence: TGCGCCAGCAGCCAAGATTCGGTTGGGAACACTGAAGCTTTCTTT. It encodes CASSQDSVGNTEAFF.

The gene calls are TRBV2 and TRBJ2-1; 8 bases match TRBD2. Germline values: CDR1 SNHLY, CDR2 FYNNEI. The CDR3 is 16 residues long. V shed 6 bases and J 3 bases; nucleotides not matched to a gene: 10. The CDR3 is CASRAEAGGLYNEQFF. The DNA for the CDR3 is TGTGCCAGCAGGGCCGAGGCGGGGGGTCTCTACAATGAGCAGTTCTTC.

This rearrangement joins TRBV29-1 to TRBJ1-2, with D perhaps TRBD1 (5 bases). The germline V gene encodes CDR1 SQVTM and CDR2 ANQGSEA. Trimming stripped 0 bases from V and 8 bases from J, with 13 bases between. The CDR3 spans 13 residues. The CDR3 DNA reads as TGCAGCGTTGAAGATCTTCCAGGGTGGGGCTACACCTTC. It codes for CSVEDLPGWGYTF.

This chain links TRBV20-1 with TRBJ1-5; D remains ambiguous. The CDR3 loop spans 11 amino acids. Germline-derived CDR1 and CDR2 are DFQATT and SNEGSKA (reference sequence). Trimming took 3 bases from V and 5 from J, leaving 5 bases between them. Here the CDR3 reads CSARFDQPQHF. For the CDR3, the DNA is TGCAGTGCTAGGTTCGATCAGCCCCAGCATTTT.

The genes are TRBV29-1 and TRBJ2-5; 7 bases map to TRBD2. This CDR3 has 17 amino acids. V shed 2 bases and J 5 bases; nucleotides not matched to a gene: 17. The V gene's germline CDR1 is SQVTM and CDR2 ANQGSEA. The CDR3 sequence is CSVEIDGEQRGKETQYF. As DNA, the CDR3 is TGCAGCGTTGAAATTGACGGGGAACAGCGGGGTAAGGAGACCCAGTACTTC.

In the case of this clone: The germline gene is not matched at one end of the junction; a read error may be the cause. The CDR3 reads CASGLWSTDTQYF. Written as DNA, the CDR3 is TGTGCTAGTGGTTTGTGGTCTACAGATACACAGTATTTT. The V gene is TRBV12-5, the J gene TRBJ2-3; D call uncertain. Germline values: CDR1 LGHNT, CDR2 FRNRAP. The CDR3 is 13 residues long.

In its sample, this clone was seen a few times. The gene calls are TRBV11-2 and TRBJ2-7, with a possible D match to TRBD2 (5 bases). The CDR3 has 11 amino acids. Germline CDR1 and CDR2: SGHAT and FQNNGV. V lost 3 bases, J lost 6 bases, and 6 bases lay in between. CDR3 protein: CASSFAGEQYF. DNA of the CDR3: TGTGCCAGCAGCTTCGCGGGCGAGCAGTACTTC. Combining the CDR3 with reference TRBV11-2 and TRBJ2-7 gives the whole variable domain EAGVAQSPRYKIIEKRQSVAFWCNPISGHATLYWYQQILGQGPKLLIQFQNNGVVDDSQLPKDRFSAERLKGVDSTLKIQPAKLEDSAVYLCASSFAGEQYFGPGTRLTVT.

This clone was recorded a few times. The genes are TRBV7-8 and TRBJ2-3, with 11 bases matching TRBD2. Germline V CDR1 and CDR2: SGHVS, FQNEAQ. Trimming took 5 bases from V and 1 from J; bases not matched to a gene: 2. The CDR3 consists of 15 residues. The chain's CDR3 is CASSPLAGGTDTQYF. The CDR3 bases are TGTGCCAGCAGCCCACTAGCGGGGGGCACAGATACGCAGTATTTT.

Only a few counts were recorded for this clone. The rearrangement joins TRBV6-5 to TRBJ2-5, with D possibly matching TRBD1 (5 bases). Germline CDR1 reads MNHEY; CDR2 reads SVGAGI. Trimming left V 0 bases short and J 5 bases short, with 16 bases between. The CDR3 is 16 residues long. Written as DNA, the CDR3 is TGTGCCAGCAGTTACTCGGGTGTAGGGGCTCAGGAGACCCAGTACTTC. Residues: CASSYSGVGAQETQYF.

This chain uses TRBV10-3 with TRBJ1-2; D unclear. Germline-derived CDR1 and CDR2 are ENHRY and SYGVKD. This CDR3 contains 15 residues. The ends were cut back, 11 bases at V and 2 bases at J, with 21 bases in the middle. The CDR3 protein is CAAGKGTNLNYGYTF. The CDR3 DNA is TGTGCCGCCGGAAAGGGAACCAACTTAAACTATGGCTACACCTTC.

This sequence joins TRBV5-6 and TRBJ2-1; either TRBD1 or TRBD2 may fit D (6 bases each). This CDR3 is 13 amino acids long. Trimming removed 2 bases from V and 6 bases from J, with 9 bases in between. CDR1 and CDR2 from the germline V gene are SGHDT and YYEEEE. CDR3 in amino acids: CASSFRGGNEQFF. For the CDR3, the DNA is TGTGCCAGCAGCTTCAGGGGAGGCAATGAGCAGTTCTTC. The entire variable domain, with the rest obtained from reference TRBV5-6 and TRBJ2-1, is as follows: DAGVTQSPTHLIKTRGQQVTLRCSPKSGHDTVSWYQQALGQGPQFIFQYYEEEERQRGNFPDRFSGHQFPNYSSELNVNALLLGDSALYLCASSFRGGNEQFFGPGTRLTVL.

V and J are TRBV7-6 and TRBJ2-2, with 7 bases that match TRBD1. Germline CDR1 reads SGHVS; CDR2 reads FNYEAQ. The CDR3 is 15 residues long. J lost 10 bases, V lost 6 bases, and 14 bases had no gene match. The DNA of the CDR3 is TGTGCCAGCAGACTTACTACAGGGGTTAAGGAGGAGCTGTTTTTT. Protein sequence: CASRLTTGVKEELFF.

This sequence joins TRBV12-5 and TRBJ1-4; D remains ambiguous. This CDR3 is built from 16 residues. The V gene lost 1 base and the J gene lost 10 bases, with 19 bases spanning the gap. CDR1 is LGHNT, CDR2 FRNRAP, per germline. CDR3 DNA: TGTGCTAGTGGTTTGGCCGGGGAGGACCTACGCGGAAAACTGTTTTTT. Translation gives CASGLAGEDLRGKLFF.

The chain links TRBV4-1 to TRBJ1-1; tentative D call: TRBD1 (6 bases). The V end was cut by 1 base, the J end by 1 base, with 10 bases between. This CDR3 spans 15 amino acids. Germline CDR1 and CDR2: MGHRA and YSYEKL. This CDR3 reads CASSQAQGKNTEAFF. The CDR3 DNA reads TGCGCCAGCAGCCAAGCGCAGGGGAAGAACACTGAAGCTTTCTTT.

The chain uses TRBV11-1 and TRBJ2-3; D ambiguous. Deletions cut 5 bases from V and 2 bases from J, with 17 bases between. This CDR3 has 16 residues. Germline V gives CDR1 SGHAT, CDR2 FQDESV (reference sequence). The CDR3 DNA follows: TGTGCCAGCAGCAGAACCCGGACCGGAGACACAGATACGCAGTATTTT. Translating gives CASSRTRTGDTDTQYF.

This clone has only a few counts. CDR3 protein: CASSQQKGAYEQYF. The CDR3 DNA sequence: TGCGCCAGCAGCCAACAGAAAGGCGCCTACGAGCAGTACTTC. V is TRBV4-3 and J is TRBJ2-7; no firm D call. CDR1 is LGHNA and CDR2 is YSLEER in the germline V gene. The CDR3 length is 14 residues. V shed 2 bases and J shed 2 bases, with 10 bases lying between them.

V is TRBV5-1 and J is TRBJ2-7, with a tentative D call TRBD2 (5 bases). CDR3 length: 11 amino acids. Germline-derived CDR1 and CDR2 are SGHRS and YFSETQ. Trimming cost V 4 bases and J 7 bases, with 9 bases left between them. For the CDR3, the DNA is TGCGCCAGCAGCCGGGGTGGTGAGCAGTACTTC. It is translated as CASSRGGEQYF. The complete variable domain, with remaining parts taken from reference TRBV5-1 and TRBJ2-7, reads KAGVTQTPRYLIKTRGQQVTLSCSPISGHRSVSWYQQTPGQGLQFLFEYFSETQRNKGNFPGRFSGRQFSNSRSEMNVSTLELGDSALYLCASSRGGEQYFGPGTRLTVT.

The chain joins TRBV29-1 to TRBJ1-1, with unresolved D. V lost 2 bases and J lost 4, with 11 bases in between. There are 13 residues in the CDR3. Per the germline V gene, CDR1 is SQVTM and CDR2 is ANQGSEA. CDR3 region: CSVERESGTEAFF. Written as DNA, the CDR3 is TGCAGCGTTGAAAGGGAATCGGGCACTGAAGCTTTCTTT.